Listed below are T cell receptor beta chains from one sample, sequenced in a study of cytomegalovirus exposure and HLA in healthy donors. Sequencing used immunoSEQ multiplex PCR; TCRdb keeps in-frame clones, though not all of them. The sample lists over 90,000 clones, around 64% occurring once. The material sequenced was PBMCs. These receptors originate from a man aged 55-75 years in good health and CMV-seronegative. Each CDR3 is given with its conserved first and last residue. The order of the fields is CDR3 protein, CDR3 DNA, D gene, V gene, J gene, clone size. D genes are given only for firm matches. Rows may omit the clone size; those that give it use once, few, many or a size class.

CASRGTSSTDTQYF,TGTGCCAGCAGAGGAACTAGTAGCACAGATACGCAGTATTTT,.,TRBV2,TRBJ2-3,.
CASSLLPGLAGYSYEQYF,TGTGCCAGCAGTTTATTACCGGGACTAGCGGGATACTCCTACGAGCAGTACTTC,TRBD2,TRBV27,TRBJ2-7,.
CASSHQGNTIYF,TGTGCCAGCAGCCACCAGGGAAACACCATATATTTT,.,TRBV5-4,TRBJ1-3,.
CASSLGEGGFDEQFF,TGTGCCAGCAGTTTAGGGGAGGGAGGTTTCGATGAGCAGTTCTTC,TRBD2,TRBV6-5,TRBJ2-1,.
CASRDSSNQPQHF,TGTGCCAGCAGGGACAGCAGCAATCAGCCCCAGCATTTT,.,TRBV6-1,TRBJ1-5,.
CASSQDIQGGYQPQHF,TGCGCCAGCAGCCAAGATATACAGGGCGGTTATCAGCCCCAGCATTTT,.,TRBV4-1,TRBJ1-5,.
CASSGASEAFF,TGTGCCAGCAGTGGGGCCTCTGAAGCTTTCTTT,.,TRBV28,TRBJ1-1,.
CATKAETGPGKGEQYF,TGTGCCACGAAAGCAGAGACAGGGCCAGGTAAAGGAGAGCAGTACTTC,TRBD1,TRBV15,TRBJ2-7,.
CSVEPKPTDTQYF,TGCAGCGTTGAGCCGAAGCCCACAGATACGCAGTATTTT,.,TRBV29-1,TRBJ2-3,once
CASSLALSRNTEAFF,TGTGCCAGCAGCTTGGCCCTCTCCCGGAACACTGAAGCTTTCTTT,.,TRBV5-5,TRBJ1-1,.
CASRDGTGTGYGYTF,TGTGCCAGCAGGGACGGTACCGGGACAGGGTATGGCTACACCTTC,TRBD1,TRBV28,TRBJ1-2,.
CASRPGGEKNTIYF,TGTGCCAGCAGGCCAGGAGGGGAGAAAAACACCATATATTTT,.,TRBV28,TRBJ1-3,once
CASSSSSTDTQYF,TGTGCCAGCAGCTCCTCTTCCACAGATACGCAGTATTTT,.,TRBV7-3,TRBJ2-3,.
CASSVRGLAGSVTDTQYF,TGTGCCAGCAGCGTTCGAGGACTAGCGGGGTCCGTCACAGATACGCAGTATTTT,TRBD2,TRBV9,TRBJ2-3,.
CASSRSGGVHEQFF,TGTGCCAGCAGCCGTTCGGGGGGAGTCCATGAGCAGTTCTTC,TRBD2,TRBV28,TRBJ2-1,.
CASRTTGSGQELGEQYF,TGTGCCAGCAGGACCACGGGGTCTGGACAGGAGCTAGGGGAGCAGTACTTC,TRBD1,TRBV11-3,TRBJ2-7,.
CASSISSTGMYQPQHF,TGTGCCAGCAGCATCAGCTCGACAGGGATGTATCAGCCCCAGCATTTT,TRBD1,TRBV7-2,TRBJ1-5,.
CASSFLRESYEQYF,TGTGCCAGCAGCTTTCTTCGGGAGAGCTACGAGCAGTACTTC,.,TRBV11-3,TRBJ2-7,.
CASSDRSYPRTAAGGKFTEAFF,TGTGCCAGCTCCGACCGGAGCTACCCTCGAACCGCGGCAGGCGGGAAATTCACTGAAGCTTTCTTT,.,TRBV2,TRBJ1-1,.
CASSYRGYGYTF,TGTGCCAGCAGTTACCGGGGGTATGGCTACACCTTC,.,TRBV6-5,TRBJ1-2,.
CAISDLTAGEAFF,TGTGCCATCAGTGACCTTACAGCAGGTGAAGCTTTCTTT,.,TRBV10-3,TRBJ1-1,few
CASSRNSDLQGSAFF,TGCGCCAGCAGCCGAAATTCAGACTTACAGGGTTCAGCTTTCTTT,.,TRBV5-1,TRBJ1-1,.
CASSLAPSYTGELFF,TGTGCCAGCAGCTTGGCTCCAAGCTACACCGGGGAGCTGTTTTTT,.,TRBV5-6,TRBJ2-2,.
CASSALARDTGELFF,TGTGCCAGCAGCGCACTAGCGCGGGACACCGGGGAGCTGTTTTTT,TRBD2,TRBV5-6,TRBJ2-2,.
CASSLGGLADETQYF,TGTGCCAGCAGCTTGGGGGGACTAGCGGACGAGACCCAGTACTTC,TRBD2,TRBV5-4,TRBJ2-5,few
CASSTWLTPGNSGANVLTF,TGTGCCAGCAGCACTTGGCTAACTCCAGGGAATTCAGGGGCCAACGTCCTGACTTTC,.,TRBV7-9,TRBJ2-6,.
CASSLAGLAYEQYF,TGTGCCAGCAGCTTAGCTGGACTAGCCTACGAGCAGTACTTC,TRBD2,TRBV11-3,TRBJ2-7,.
CASSPRGFGAEAFF,TGTGCCAGCAGCCCCCGTGGATTCGGGGCTGAAGCTTTCTTT,.,TRBV11-3,TRBJ1-1,.
CASREQGGREKLFF,TGTGCCAGCAGAGAACAGGGGGGTCGAGAAAAACTGTTTTTT,TRBD1,TRBV6-6,TRBJ1-4,.
CASSDQGGNQPQHF,TGTGCCAGCAGTGACCAGGGCGGAAATCAGCCCCAGCATTTT,.,TRBV2,TRBJ1-5,.
CASSSPDFGTGELFF,TGTGCCAGCAGCTCCCCGGACTTTGGAACCGGGGAGCTGTTTTTT,.,TRBV28,TRBJ2-2,.
CATSREQGRNTGELFF,TGTGCCACCAGCAGAGAACAGGGACGTAACACCGGGGAGCTGTTTTTT,.,TRBV15,TRBJ2-2,.
CASTGGREETQYF,TGCGCCAGCACGGGCGGACGGGAAGAGACCCAATACTTC,.,TRBV5-1,TRBJ2-5,.
CASSAYAGTGNTGELFF,TGCGCCAGCAGTGCCTACGCCGGGACAGGCAACACCGGGGAGCTGTTTTTT,TRBD1,TRBV10-1,TRBJ2-2,.
CASSPTRASGYNEQFF,TGTGCCAGCAGCCCGACCCGGGCTAGCGGGTACAATGAGCAGTTCTTC,TRBD2,TRBV14,TRBJ2-1,once
CASSLGTTGGRETQYF,TGCGCCAGCAGCTTGGGGACGACAGGGGGGCGGGAGACCCAGTACTTC,TRBD1,TRBV5-1,TRBJ2-5,.
CASSYDRDRGSYEQYF,TGTGCCAGCAGTTACGACCGGGACAGGGGGTCCTACGAGCAGTACTTC,TRBD1,TRBV6-5,TRBJ2-7,.
CASSVGGTRADTQYF,TGTGCCAGCAGTGTCGGCGGGACTCGGGCAGATACGCAGTATTTT,.,TRBV6-1,TRBJ2-3,few
CASRDTGRNTQYF,TGTGCCAGTAGGGACACCGGAAGGAATACGCAGTATTTT,.,TRBV28,TRBJ2-3,.
CATTVAGGTGELFF,TGTGCCACCACCGTAGCGGGAGGCACCGGGGAGCTGTTTTTT,TRBD2,TRBV6-1,TRBJ2-2,.
CASSFTVGSEQYF,TGCGCCAGCAGCTTCACTGTCGGGAGCGAGCAGTACTTC,.,TRBV5-1,TRBJ2-7,.
CASMYNRGTNTEAFF,TGTGCCAGTATGTACAACAGGGGCACGAACACTGAAGCTTTCTTT,TRBD1,TRBV19,TRBJ1-1,.
CASSATSGGSRELFF,TGTGCCAGCAGTGCGACTAGCGGGGGCTCACGGGAGCTGTTTTTT,TRBD2,TRBV6-5,TRBJ2-2,.
CASSPLDRGDYNEQFF,TGTGCCAGTAGTCCCCTCGACAGGGGAGACTACAATGAGCAGTTCTTC,TRBD1,TRBV19,TRBJ2-1,.
CASSEAPPNYGYTF,TGTGCCAGCAGTGAAGCCCCCCCAAACTATGGCTACACCTTC,.,TRBV6-1,TRBJ1-2,.
CASSRQGNTEAFF,TGTGCCAGCAGCCGACAGGGGAACACTGAAGCTTTCTTT,TRBD1,TRBV7-3,TRBJ1-1,.
CASSVGQGNTEAFF,TGCGCCAGCAGTGTTGGACAAGGGAACACTGAAGCTTTCTTT,.,TRBV10-1,TRBJ1-1,medium-sized
CASSGTGIVGYTF,TGTGCCAGCAGCGGTACAGGGATTGTTGGCTACACCTTC,.,TRBV9,TRBJ1-2,.
CASNRQGANQPQHF,TGTGCCAGCAATCGACAGGGGGCCAATCAGCCCCAGCATTTT,TRBD1,TRBV6-1,TRBJ1-5,few
CASSLLGGGSSYEQYF,TGTGCCAGCAGCTTACTAGGGGGGGGAAGCTCCTACGAGCAGTACTTC,.,TRBV7-3,TRBJ2-7,.
CASSPGTANYGYTF,TGTGCCAGCAGCCCAGGGACAGCTAACTATGGCTACACCTTC,TRBD1,TRBV7-9,TRBJ1-2,.
CASSLGTGGLGEKLFF,TGCGCCAGCAGCTTGGGGACAGGGGGCCTAGGGGAAAAACTGTTTTTT,TRBD1,TRBV5-1,TRBJ1-4,medium-sized
CASRGGGHSYNEQFF,TGTGCCAGCAGAGGGGGCGGGCACTCCTACAATGAGCAGTTCTTC,TRBD1,TRBV6-5,TRBJ2-1,.
CASSERAGWSNQPQHF,TGTGCCAGCAGCGAAAGGGCGGGATGGAGCAATCAGCCCCAGCATTTT,.,TRBV7-8,TRBJ1-5,.
CASSSLSGSGYEQYF,TGCGCCAGCAGCTCACTTAGCGGGAGTGGATACGAGCAGTACTTC,TRBD2,TRBV5-1,TRBJ2-7,.
CASSLRDTASGYTF,TGTGCCAGCAGTCTCCGGGACACCGCTTCGGGCTACACCTTC,.,TRBV2,TRBJ1-2,.
CASSFEWAEEAFF,TGTGCCAGCAGTTTTGAGTGGGCTGAGGAAGCTTTCTTT,.,TRBV28,TRBJ1-1,.